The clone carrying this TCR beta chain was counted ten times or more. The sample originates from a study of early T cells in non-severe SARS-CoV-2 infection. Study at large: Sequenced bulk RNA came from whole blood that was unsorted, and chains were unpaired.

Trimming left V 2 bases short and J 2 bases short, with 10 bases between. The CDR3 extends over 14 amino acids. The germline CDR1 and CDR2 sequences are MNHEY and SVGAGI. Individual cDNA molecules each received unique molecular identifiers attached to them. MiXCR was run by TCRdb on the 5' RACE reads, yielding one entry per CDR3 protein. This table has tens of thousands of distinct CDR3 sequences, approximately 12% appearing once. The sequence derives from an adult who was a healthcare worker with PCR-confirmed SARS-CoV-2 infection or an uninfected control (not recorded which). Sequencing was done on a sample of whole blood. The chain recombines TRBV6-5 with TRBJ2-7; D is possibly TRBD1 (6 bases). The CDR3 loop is CASSYRDTAYEQYF. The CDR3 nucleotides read TGTGCCAGCAGTTACCGGGACACAGCCTACGAGCAGTACTTC.